Listed here is a single T cell receptor beta chain. A few counts support this clonotype. Its antigen is still unknown. Possible read error: a much larger clone is one base away. The data are from a study of T cell repertoires in cytomegalovirus infection (dated by TCRdb to the late 2010s). Study-level background: The HLA type of each donor mattered for the analysis, because public TCR beta signatures pointed to carriage of CMV infection along with the matching HLA type.

The CDR3 starts with the cysteine, ends with the phenylalanine, and has 14 residues. The sequence is cut down to CDR3 DNA, 42 bases in frame from base 1. Via the germline V gene, CDR1 is SGHVT and CDR2 SQSDAQ. The sample was run on an Illumina HiSeq 1500. TCRdb itself trimmed the public reads at Q25 with fastp, ran MiXCR and retained productive beta chains. Identical CDR3 proteins give one entry, which carries the most common genes and DNA. This sample lists 630,000 or so distinct CDR3 sequences; less than 25% were detected once. The ten most abundant clones make up 7.5% to 9% of the sample. Here is what the overall study found, with its caveats: The ex vivo response was dominated by HLA-C-restricted CMV-specific TCR beta clonotypes, which also provided the single most frequent clonotype in two of eight donors. Carriers of CMV infection plus the relevant HLA type were discriminated by the cumulative frequency of public TCR beta family members in the study cohort and in an independent roughly 340-donor cohort.

The sequence links TRBV7-4 to TRBJ2-7; TRBD1 matches 11 bases in the middle. The sequence came from a human donor in good health (CMV status not recorded). Some clones in this sample may be carry-over from other donors' samples. Material for sequencing was CD8+ T cells from PBMCs. The DNA is as follows: TGTACCAGCAGCTTAGGGACAGGGGGCTACGAGCAGTACTTC. This yields the protein CTSSLGTGGYEQYF.